The source of this TCR beta chain is a study of blood T cells in healthy people across ages. Regarding the study as a whole: From one million sequenced T cells, diversity estimates were lower bounds. Per-million-T-cell TCR beta diversity fell roughly linearly with age.

The V gene's germline CDR1 is SGHRS and CDR2 YFSETQ. Trimming removed 0 bases at V and 0 bases at J, with 17 bases between. The CDR3 is 18 residues long. The donors, aged roughly 6 to 95, were healthy Caucasians from Russia. A sample-barcoded 5' primer and a J-beta primer mix were used in a second PCR of roughly 6 to 11 cycles. The template-switch adaptor was a 5' adaptor with 12 random nucleotides. It tagged each cDNA molecule. TCRdb itself ran the 5' RACE reads through MiXCR, one entry per CDR3 protein. The table records some 1.5 million distinct CDR3 sequences, 25% to 30% of them present only once. This clonotype was observed a few times. Its antigen is still unknown.

The chain couples TRBV5-1 to TRBJ2-3; a weak D match, TRBD2 (5 bases). What was sequenced was blood. The TCR sequence derives from a woman in her thirties in good health. The CDR3 is CASSLDLIKRSSTDTQYF. The DNA for the CDR3 is TGCGCCAGCAGCTTGGACTTAATTAAGCGGTCTAGCACAGATACGCAGTATTTT.